Below are 29 T cell receptor beta chains sequenced from a single sample in a study of T cell changes during pregnancy in multiple sclerosis. Clones were sequenced by immunoSEQ multiplex PCR, and TCRdb holds only the in-frame ones, with some missing. The sample contains 40,000 to 45,000 clones, around 89% of which appear only once. The material sequenced was CD4+ T cells from peripheral blood mononuclear cells, taken in the first trimester of pregnancy. The receptors were gathered from a female donor with multiple sclerosis, enrolled in a pregnancy study.

This rearrangement joins TRBV6-5 to TRBJ1-2, with unresolved D. Germline V gives CDR1 MNHEY, CDR2 SVGAGI. The CDR3 contains 14 residues. V was trimmed by 5 bases and J by 4 bases, leaving 14 bases between them. DNA of the CDR3: TGTGCCAGCAGTACCCAAGGCACTAGCTATGGCTACACCTTC. This codes for CASSTQGTSYGYTF.

V gene TRBV18 combines with J gene TRBJ1-1; 8 nucleotides agree with TRBD1. Trimming cost V 3 bases and J 12 bases; bases outside gene matches: 9. CDR1 and CDR2 (germline): KGHSH, LQKENI. CDR3 length: 13 amino acids. CDR3 bases: TGTGCCAGCTCACCTAGCCAGGGGGCTGGATCTTTCTTT. Translation: CASSPSQGAGSFF.

In its sample, this clone was seen once. The chain has TRBV30 and TRBJ2-1; 13 nucleotides agree with TRBD2. This CDR3 has 15 amino acids. V lost 2 bases, J lost 9 bases, and 7 bases stayed unmatched. The germline CDR1 and CDR2 sequences are GTSNPN and SVGIG (reference sequence). CDR3 in amino acids: CAWSLGLAGVTEQFF. The CDR3 nucleotides are TGTGCCTGGAGTCTCGGACTAGCGGGAGTGACTGAGCAGTTCTTC.

The chain is built from TRBV19 and TRBJ1-5, with TRBD1 matching 9 bases. V dropped 3 bases and J dropped 7; count of bases not matched to a gene: 7. The CDR3 has 15 amino acids. CDR1 and CDR2 (germline): LNHDA, SQIVND (reference sequence). The CDR3 region is CASSMPRQGVQPQHF. In DNA, the CDR3 is TGTGCCAGTAGTATGCCGCGACAGGGGGTGCAGCCCCAGCATTTT.

V is TRBV9 and J is TRBJ2-7, with 8 bases matching TRBD2. The V gene's germline CDR1 is SGDLS and CDR2 YYNGEE. J was trimmed by 3 bases and V by 1 base; bases with no gene match: 0. The CDR3 extends over 13 amino acids. The CDR3: CASSVTSGYEQYF. CDR3 in DNA: TGTGCCAGCAGCGTAACTAGCGGCTACGAGCAGTACTTC.

This sequence joins TRBV6-5 and TRBJ2-5, with 10 bases matching TRBD2. The DNA end lines up better with TRBJ2-7; the J call may be wrong. CDR3 length equals 14 residues. CDR1 MNHEY and CDR2 SVGAGI come from the germline V gene. The CDR3 sequence: CASSASGSTYEQYF. As DNA, the CDR3 is TGTGCCAGCAGTGCTAGCGGGAGCACCTACGAGCAGTACTTC.

This clone was seen once. This chain joins TRBV6-5 and TRBJ2-5; no clear D. Germline CDR1 reads MNHEY; CDR2 reads SVGAGI. Trimming took off 0 bases at V and 1 base at J, with 9 bases between the two ends. The length of the CDR3 is 15 residues. CDR3 protein: CASSYSFTLQETQYF. CDR3 in DNA: TGTGCCAGCAGTTACTCTTTCACTCTCCAAGAGACCCAGTACTTC.

This clone was seen only once. The junction shows a germline mismatch at one end, possibly a read error. This chain uses TRBV6-6 with TRBJ2-1; 8 positions match TRBD2. The CDR3 is 13 amino acids. Germline V gene lookup returns CDR1 MNHNY and CDR2 SVGAGI (reference sequence). CDR3 loop: CASSKSLAGQWVF. In DNA form, the CDR3 reads TGTGCCAGCAGCAAAAGCCTAGCGGGTCAATGGGTCTTC.

The chain carries TRBV5-1 and TRBJ2-7; no clear D. CDR3 length: 15 amino acids. The V and J ends lost 2 bases and 6 bases respectively, with 18 bases between them. Germline V gene lookup returns CDR1 SGHRS and CDR2 YFSETQ. The CDR3 region is CASSLEQLKFSEQYF. CDR3 sequence (DNA): TGCGCCAGCAGCTTAGAACAGCTTAAGTTTAGCGAGCAGTACTTC.

This clone has only a few counts. The chain has TRBV10-3 and TRBJ1-1; 10 bases map to TRBD1. The germline gives CDR1 ENHRY, CDR2 SYGVKD. The trim removed 5 bases at V and 4 bases at J, leaving 4 bases unmatched. This CDR3 comprises 14 residues. The CDR3 spells CAISPGQGSTEAFF. In DNA, the CDR3 is TGTGCCATCAGTCCGGGACAGGGGTCCACTGAAGCTTTCTTT.

This clone was seen a handful of times. This chain uses TRBV5-4 with TRBJ2-1; TRBD2 matches at 13 bases. CDR3 length: 16 residues. V lost 3 bases and J lost 9; bases outside the gene matches: 9. CDR1 is SGHNT, CDR2 YYREEE, per germline (reference sequence). The CDR3 DNA reads as TGTGCCAGCAGCTCGGGACTAGCGGGATCCGCAGGTGAGCAGTTCTTC. This sequence encodes CASSSGLAGSAGEQFF.

The chain employs TRBV6-6 and TRBJ1-2; D possibly corresponds to TRBD1 (6 bases). Germline V gene sequence: CDR1 MNHNY, CDR2 SVGAGI (reference sequence). The CDR3 runs to 14 residues. Trimming removed 0 bases at V and 5 bases at J, with 10 bases between. DNA of the CDR3: TGTGCCAGCAGTTACTCAGGCAGGGGATATGGCTACACCTTC. It is translated as CASSYSGRGYGYTF.

In this sample, this clone turned up many times. V and J are TRBV27 and TRBJ2-1, with 10 bases matching TRBD2. This CDR3 has 14 amino acids. Germline loops: CDR1 MNHEY, CDR2 SMNVEV (reference sequence). Losses at the gene ends were 6 bases for V and 8 bases for J; bases not matched to a gene: 7. CDR3 residues: CASRAGGPGDEQFF. In DNA, the CDR3 is TGTGCCAGCAGAGCGGGAGGGCCGGGCGATGAGCAGTTCTTC.

The CDR3 DNA reads as TGTGCCAGCAGCAATGGGGGGAATCTTGGCACTGAAGCTTTCTTT. Protein: CASSNGGNLGTEAFF. The J gene is TRBJ1-1, the V gene TRBV21-1. TRBV21-1 is a pseudogene. CDR3 length: 15 residues.

The chain joins TRBV28 to TRBJ2-6; 10 bases are a match to TRBD1. This CDR3 spans 19 amino acids. Per the germline V gene, CDR1 is MDHEN and CDR2 is SYDVKM. V was clipped by 5 bases and J by 0 bases; unmatched bases: 10. CDR3 in amino acids: CASSRRIRDRGSGANVLTF. In DNA form, the CDR3 reads TGTGCCAGCAGTCGGCGCATCCGGGACAGGGGCTCTGGGGCCAACGTCCTGACTTTC. The full variable domain, its missing parts supplied by reference TRBV28 and TRBJ2-6, is DVKVTQSSRYLVKRTGEKVFLECVQDMDHENMFWYRQDPGLGLRLIYFSYDVKMKEKGDIPEGYSVSREKKERFSLILESASTNQTSMYLCASSRRIRDRGSGANVLTFGAGSRLTVL.

This rearrangement joins TRBV10-3 to TRBJ1-1; perhaps TRBD1 as D (6 bases). The V end lost 11 bases, the J end lost 4 bases, and 14 bases lay between the germline ends. CDR3 size: 12 residues. Germline CDR1 reads ENHRY; CDR2 reads SYGVKD. The CDR3 DNA reads TGTGCCGCACAGGGAAGCGGCACTGAAGCTTTCTTT. Its translation: CAAQGSGTEAFF.

The chain is built from TRBV29-1 and TRBJ2-7; 10 bases fit TRBD2. CDR1 SQVTM and CDR2 ANQGSEA come from the germline V gene. With 8 bases clipped from V and 0 bases from J, the junction kept 4 bases outside the gene matches. The CDR3 consists of 13 residues. The CDR3 protein is CSFTSGNSYEQYF. CDR3 bases: TGCAGCTTCACTAGCGGGAACTCCTACGAGCAGTACTTC.

The chain uses TRBV25-1 and TRBJ2-5, with 7 positions matching TRBD2. Unmatched junction bases numbered 4, after V lost 4 bases and J lost 5 bases. CDR3 size: 13 residues. Germline CDR1 reads MGHDK; CDR2 reads SYGVNS. CDR3 sequence reads: CASSGEGLETQYF. In DNA form, the CDR3 reads TGTGCCAGCAGTGGGGAGGGGTTGGAGACCCAGTACTTC.

This chain links TRBV25-1 with TRBJ2-3; 7 bases match TRBD1. Germline V gives CDR1 MGHDK, CDR2 SYGVNS. The CDR3 runs to 16 residues. The junction had 8 bases not matched to a gene; V was cut back by 5 bases and J by 0 bases. CDR3 in DNA: TGTGCCAGCAGTTTATCAGGGGGACCCAGCACAGATACGCAGTATTTT. Its protein product is CASSLSGGPSTDTQYF.

The CDR3 coding sequence is TGTGCCAGCAGCTTAATTCCAGTCACAGATACGCAGTATTTT. Encoded protein: CASSLIPVTDTQYF. The rearrangement joins TRBV13 to TRBJ2-3; no reliable D call. The CDR3 loop spans 14 amino acids. V dropped 2 bases and J dropped 2 bases, with 8 bases sitting between them. Germline CDR1 is PRHDT and CDR2 is FYEKMQ (reference sequence).

This chain connects TRBV19 to TRBJ2-7, with TRBD2 matching over 8 bases. The germline CDR1 and CDR2 sequences are LNHDA and SQIVND (reference sequence). The CDR3 runs 14 residues. V lost 6 bases and J lost 4; bases outside the gene matches: 8. DNA of the CDR3: TGTGCCAGTAGCCAGACTAGCGTCTATTACGAGCAGTACTTC. It translates to CASSQTSVYYEQYF. The full variable domain, in which reference TRBV19 and TRBJ2-7 provide the parts outside the CDR3, is DGGITQSPKYLFRKEGQNVTLSCEQNLNHDAMYWYRQDPGQGLRLIYYSQIVNDFQKGDIAEGYSVSREKKESFPLTVTSAQKNPTAFYLCASSQTSVYYEQYFGPGTRLTVT.

The chain is built from TRBV10-3 and TRBJ2-7; 9 nucleotides agree with TRBD1. The CDR3 contains 14 residues. With V trimmed by 5 bases and J by 6 bases, 8 bases remained unmatched. Germline-derived CDR1 and CDR2 are ENHRY and SYGVKD. CDR3 in amino acids: CAISSRTGATEQYF. The CDR3 coding sequence is TGTGCCATCAGTTCGCGGACAGGGGCGACCGAGCAGTACTTC.

J is TRBJ1-2 and V is TRBV7-2; 10 bases are shared with TRBD1. Germline V gene data show CDR1 as SGHTA and CDR2 as FQGNSA. The CDR3 length is 13 residues. Unmatched junction bases numbered 5, after V lost 5 bases and J lost 8 bases. Here the CDR3 DNA reads TGTGCCAGCAGCACTCGACAGGGGGCGGGCTACACCTTC. Protein sequence: CASSTRQGAGYTF.

This clone occurred a few times. J is TRBJ2-1 and V is TRBV19, with 8 bases that match TRBD2. V shed 7 bases and J 9 bases; nucleotides not matched to a gene: 5. CDR1 and CDR2 (germline): LNHDA, SQIVND (reference sequence). The CDR3 is 12 residues long. Here the CDR3 DNA reads TGTGCCAGTATAGCCCTAGCGGGTGAGCAGTTCTTC. Encoded protein: CASIALAGEQFF.

V gene TRBV18 combines with J gene TRBJ1-4; TRBD1 matches at 10 bases. Germline V gives CDR1 KGHSH, CDR2 LQKENI. The CDR3 spans 14 residues. After removal of 4 bases from V and 6 bases from J, the junction contained 2 bases not matched to a gene. CDR3 residues: CASSRDRGDEKLFF. CDR3 in DNA: TGTGCCAGCTCACGGGACAGGGGAGATGAAAAACTGTTTTTT.

This clone was counted a few times. The chain joins TRBV2 to TRBJ2-7, with D perhaps matching TRBD2 (6 bases). CDR3 length equals 14 residues. Germline assignment: CDR1 SNHLY and CDR2 FYNNEI. Trimming cost V 6 bases and J 2 bases, with 14 bases left between them. The CDR3, as DNA: TGTGCCAGCAGGGGGGGACTGGGAACCTACGAGCAGTACTTC. Its translation: CASRGGLGTYEQYF.

The rearrangement uses TRBV14 and TRBJ2-3; tentatively, D is TRBD2 (6 bases). Germline V gene data show CDR1 as SGHDN and CDR2 as FVKESK. This CDR3 is built from 16 residues. Deletions cut 3 bases from V and 2 bases from J, with 15 bases between. CDR3 bases: TGTGCCAGCAGCCAGGGTACTAGCTCCCTCACAGATACGCAGTATTTT. Translated, it gives CASSQGTSSLTDTQYF.

This clone was seen just once. The chain is built from TRBV28 and TRBJ2-2; TRBD1 might be the D (5 bases). The CDR3 has 14 residues. The germline V gene encodes CDR1 MDHEN and CDR2 SYDVKM. Here the CDR3 reads CGVLGLLNTGELFF. Written as DNA, the CDR3 is TGTGGCGTCCTGGGGCTGTTAAACACCGGGGAGCTGTTTTTT.

The chain combines TRBV9 with TRBJ2-3, with 11 bases that match TRBD2. The CDR3 length is 16 residues. J was trimmed by 5 bases and V by 3 bases; bases with no gene match: 8. Germline V CDR1 and CDR2: SGDLS, YYNGEE. As DNA, the CDR3 is TGTGCCAGCAGCGCCATAGCGGGAGGGGGTAAAGATACGCAGTATTTT. Translation gives CASSAIAGGGKDTQYF.